A selection of T cell receptor beta chains follows, all from one sample in a study of blood T cell repertoires in COVID-19. Clones were read by immunoSEQ multiplex PCR, and TCRdb kept only the in-frame ones, dropping some. Here the sample spans about 210,000 clones, about 84% being singletons. What was sequenced was peripheral blood. The receptors derive from a woman older than 75 with COVID-19, enrolled during active disease. Each CDR3 is given with its conserved first and last residue. The order of the fields is D gene, clone size, J gene, V gene, CDR3 DNA, CDR3 protein. The D gene is left open where the match is weak. Only some rows state a clone size, as once, few, many or a class for expanded clones.

d_gene: .
abundance: once
j_gene: TRBJ2-3
v_gene: TRBV19
CDR3nt: TGTGCCAGTAGCCTAACCACAGATACGCAGTATTTT
CDR3aa: CASSLTTDTQYF

d_gene: .
abundance: few
j_gene: TRBJ1-1
v_gene: TRBV3-1/TRBV3-2
CDR3nt: TGTGCCAGCAGCCAATCCCTGGAGAGAGAAGCTTTCTTT
CDR3aa: CASSQSLEREAFF

d_gene: .
abundance: few
j_gene: TRBJ1-2
v_gene: TRBV5-1
CDR3nt: TGCGCCAGCAGCTTGGGGTTGGCAGGGGACTATGGCTACACCTTC
CDR3aa: CASSLGLAGDYGYTF

d_gene: .
abundance: .
j_gene: TRBJ1-3
v_gene: TRBV9
CDR3nt: TGTGCCAGCAGCGTAGGGCTTAGTCAGGCTGGAAACACCATATATTTT
CDR3aa: CASSVGLSQAGNTIYF

d_gene: .
abundance: few
j_gene: TRBJ1-2
v_gene: TRBV19
CDR3nt: TGTGCCAGTAGCGCACTCCCTAACTATGGCTACACCTTC
CDR3aa: CASSALPNYGYTF

d_gene: .
abundance: few
j_gene: TRBJ1-1
v_gene: TRBV7-3
CDR3nt: TGTGCCAGCAGCAAATCCCTTCGGGACACTGAAGCTTTCTTT
CDR3aa: CASSKSLRDTEAFF

d_gene: .
abundance: .
j_gene: TRBJ1-5
v_gene: TRBV18
CDR3nt: TGTGCCAGCTCACCAGTGGCAGGGGAACAGCCCCAGCATTTT
CDR3aa: CASSPVAGEQPQHF

d_gene: .
abundance: .
j_gene: TRBJ1-1
v_gene: TRBV10-1
CDR3nt: TGCGCCAGCAGTGATAACTCAAACACTGAAGCTTTCTTT
CDR3aa: CASSDNSNTEAFF

d_gene: .
abundance: .
j_gene: TRBJ1-6
v_gene: TRBV6-6
CDR3nt: TGTGCCAGCAGGACAGACTCTCTTAATTCACCCCTCCACTTT
CDR3aa: CASRTDSLNSPLHF

d_gene: .
abundance: .
j_gene: TRBJ1-3
v_gene: TRBV5-8
CDR3nt: TGTGCCAGCAGCGAGGTCGGCACCATATATTTT
CDR3aa: CASSEVGTIYF

d_gene: .
abundance: many
j_gene: TRBJ1-1
v_gene: TRBV29-1
CDR3nt: TGCAGCTCTAACGAGGGAGGCCCGAACACTGAAGCTTTCTTT
CDR3aa: CSSNEGGPNTEAFF

d_gene: .
abundance: .
j_gene: TRBJ1-1
v_gene: TRBV5-5
CDR3nt: TGTGCCAGCAGCTTGGCTGGAGAGGCTGAAGCTTTCTTT
CDR3aa: CASSLAGEAEAFF

d_gene: .
abundance: .
j_gene: TRBJ1-5
v_gene: TRBV6-5
CDR3nt: TGTGCCAGCAGTTACACAGGGTTAGATCAGCCCCAGCATTTT
CDR3aa: CASSYTGLDQPQHF

d_gene: TRBD1
abundance: .
j_gene: TRBJ1-6
v_gene: TRBV27
CDR3nt: TGTGCCAGCAGTTCCGGGACAGGGGGCCGTTCACCCCTCCACTTT
CDR3aa: CASSSGTGGRSPLHF

d_gene: .
abundance: .
j_gene: TRBJ2-7
v_gene: TRBV12-5
CDR3nt: TGTGCTAGTGGGCGGGACGCTCTCGGCGAGCAGTACTTC
CDR3aa: CASGRDALGEQYF

d_gene: TRBD1
abundance: .
j_gene: TRBJ1-4
v_gene: TRBV12-3/TRBV12-4
CDR3nt: TGTGCCAGCAGCCCGACAGGGAATGAAAAACTGTTTTTT
CDR3aa: CASSPTGNEKLFF

d_gene: TRBD1
abundance: .
j_gene: TRBJ1-2
v_gene: TRBV15
CDR3nt: TGTGCCACCAGCGATCAGACAGGGTACAACTATGGCTACACCTTC
CDR3aa: CATSDQTGYNYGYTF

d_gene: TRBD1
abundance: .
j_gene: TRBJ1-5
v_gene: TRBV11-2
CDR3nt: TGTGCCAGCAGCGCCGGGACAGCCAAGTTCCAGCCCCAGCATTTT
CDR3aa: CASSAGTAKFQPQHF

d_gene: .
abundance: .
j_gene: TRBJ1-1
v_gene: TRBV3-1/TRBV3-2
CDR3nt: TGTGCCAGCAGCCAAGTCTCAAAGGGGCGGGGTAGAAACACTGAAGCTTTCTTT
CDR3aa: CASSQVSKGRGRNTEAFF

d_gene: .
abundance: .
j_gene: TRBJ1-4
v_gene: TRBV20-1
CDR3nt: TGCAGTGCTATGGTGGGGGGAAAACTGTTTTTT
CDR3aa: CSAMVGGKLFF

d_gene: TRBD1
abundance: .
j_gene: TRBJ1-6
v_gene: TRBV6-6
CDR3nt: TGTGCCAGCAGCAAGAGGCAGGGGGGATTGGTCCGGGAGCCCAATTCACCCCTCCACTTT
CDR3aa: CASSKRQGGLVREPNSPLHF

d_gene: .
abundance: .
j_gene: TRBJ1-1
v_gene: TRBV9
CDR3nt: TGTGCCAGCAGCGTTATACAGGGAGAAGCTTTCTTT
CDR3aa: CASSVIQGEAFF

d_gene: TRBD1
abundance: .
j_gene: TRBJ1-4
v_gene: TRBV5-1
CDR3nt: TGCGCCAGCTCTCGGGAAGGGGGCGACCTTGAAAAACTGTTTTTT
CDR3aa: CASSREGGDLEKLFF

d_gene: TRBD1
abundance: .
j_gene: TRBJ1-5
v_gene: TRBV4-1
CDR3nt: TGCGCCAGCAGCCAGGCCGGACAGGATTATCAGCCCCAGCATTTT
CDR3aa: CASSQAGQDYQPQHF

d_gene: TRBD2
abundance: .
j_gene: TRBJ2-1
v_gene: TRBV19
CDR3nt: TGTGCCAGTAGTGACGCGACTACTAGCGGGACTCCGATGGAGTTCTTC
CDR3aa: CASSDATTSGTPMEFF

d_gene: .
abundance: .
j_gene: TRBJ2-5
v_gene: TRBV27
CDR3nt: TGTGCCAGCAGTTCGGGGACACTAGGGACCCAGTACTTC
CDR3aa: CASSSGTLGTQYF

d_gene: .
abundance: .
j_gene: TRBJ2-5
v_gene: TRBV5-5
CDR3nt: TGTGCCAGCAGAACCATGACAGGAGAAGAGACCCAGTACTTC
CDR3aa: CASRTMTGEETQYF

d_gene: TRBD2
abundance: .
j_gene: TRBJ2-2
v_gene: TRBV6-5
CDR3nt: TGTGCCAGCGGCGAGCGGGGGGGCCGAACCGGGGAGCTGTTTTTT
CDR3aa: CASGERGGRTGELFF

d_gene: .
abundance: .
j_gene: TRBJ2-7
v_gene: TRBV9
CDR3nt: TGTGCCAGCAGCGTAGGTTCCTCAGGGGCGCGAAGGGAGCAGTACTTC
CDR3aa: CASSVGSSGARREQYF

d_gene: .
abundance: .
j_gene: TRBJ1-1
v_gene: TRBV29-1
CDR3nt: TGCAGCGTTGCCCTTGGGGGGGGAGAAGCTTTCTTT
CDR3aa: CSVALGGGEAFF

d_gene: TRBD2
abundance: .
j_gene: TRBJ2-7
v_gene: TRBV3-1/TRBV3-2
CDR3nt: TGTGCCAGCAGCGGGACTAGCGGGAGAGAGGACGAGCAGTACTTC
CDR3aa: CASSGTSGREDEQYF

d_gene: .
abundance: .
j_gene: TRBJ1-2
v_gene: TRBV2
CDR3nt: TGTGCCAGCAGTGAAGGGACAGTCTCATATGGCTACACCTTC
CDR3aa: CASSEGTVSYGYTF

d_gene: .
abundance: .
j_gene: TRBJ2-5
v_gene: TRBV9
CDR3nt: TGTGCCAGCAGCGCCTCTTCCGGCGTTGGCGGCCAAGAGACCCAGTACTTC
CDR3aa: CASSASSGVGGQETQYF

d_gene: .
abundance: once
j_gene: TRBJ1-3
v_gene: TRBV5-1
CDR3nt: TGCGCCAGCAGCCCACAAGATTCCAGCTCTGGAAACACCATATATTTT
CDR3aa: CASSPQDSSSGNTIYF

d_gene: .
abundance: .
j_gene: TRBJ2-1
v_gene: TRBV24-1
CDR3nt: TGTGCCACCAGTGATGCTCTAGCGAGGTCCAATGAGCAGTTCTTC
CDR3aa: CATSDALARSNEQFF

d_gene: .
abundance: once
j_gene: TRBJ2-7
v_gene: TRBV11-1
CDR3nt: TGTGCCAGCAGCGCACCGGGACTGCCAACCTACGAGCAGTACTTC
CDR3aa: CASSAPGLPTYEQYF

d_gene: TRBD2
abundance: .
j_gene: TRBJ2-7
v_gene: TRBV28
CDR3nt: TGTGCCAGCCTACCAGCGGGAGGAGTAAACGAGCAGTACTTC
CDR3aa: CASLPAGGVNEQYF